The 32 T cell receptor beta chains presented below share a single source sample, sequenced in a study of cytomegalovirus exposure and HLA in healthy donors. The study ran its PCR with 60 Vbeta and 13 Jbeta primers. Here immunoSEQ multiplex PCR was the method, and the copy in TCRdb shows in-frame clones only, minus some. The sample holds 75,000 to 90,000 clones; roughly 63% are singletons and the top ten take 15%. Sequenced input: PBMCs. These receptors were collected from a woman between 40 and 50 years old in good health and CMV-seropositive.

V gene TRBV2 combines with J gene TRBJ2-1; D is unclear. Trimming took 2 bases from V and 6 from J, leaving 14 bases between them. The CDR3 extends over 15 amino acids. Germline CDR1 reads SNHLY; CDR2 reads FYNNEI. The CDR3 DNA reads TGTGCCAGCAGTGAAATTACCTTCGGTGCCAATGAGCAGTTCTTC. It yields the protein CASSEITFGANEQFF.

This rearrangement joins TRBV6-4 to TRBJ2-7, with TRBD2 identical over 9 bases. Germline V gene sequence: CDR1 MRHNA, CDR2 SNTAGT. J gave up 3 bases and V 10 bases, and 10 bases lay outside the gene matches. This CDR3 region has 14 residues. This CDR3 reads CANSMTSGFYEQYF. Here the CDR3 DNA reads TGTGCCAACTCGATGACTAGCGGATTCTACGAGCAGTACTTC.

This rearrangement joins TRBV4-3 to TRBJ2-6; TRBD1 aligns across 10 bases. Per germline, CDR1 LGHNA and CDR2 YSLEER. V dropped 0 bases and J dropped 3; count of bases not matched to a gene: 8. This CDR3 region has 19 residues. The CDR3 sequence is CASSQDRGQGFYGANVLTF. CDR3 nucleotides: TGCGCCAGCAGCCAAGATAGGGGACAGGGGTTTTATGGGGCCAACGTCCTGACTTTC.

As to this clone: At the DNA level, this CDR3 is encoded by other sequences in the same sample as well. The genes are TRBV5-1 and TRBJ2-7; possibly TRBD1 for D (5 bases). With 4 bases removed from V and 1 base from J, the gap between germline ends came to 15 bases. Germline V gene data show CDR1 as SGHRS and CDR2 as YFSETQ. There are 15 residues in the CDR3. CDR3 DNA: TGCGCCAGCAGCGTAACAGGTCTGAGGTCCTACGAGCAGTACTTC. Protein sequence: CASSVTGLRSYEQYF.

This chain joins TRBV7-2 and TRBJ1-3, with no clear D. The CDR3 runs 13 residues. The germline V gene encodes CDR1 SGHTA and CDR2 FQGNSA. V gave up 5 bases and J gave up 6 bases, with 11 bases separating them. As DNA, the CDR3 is TGTGCCAGCAGCCAAAACAGATTAAACACCATATATTTT. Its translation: CASSQNRLNTIYF.

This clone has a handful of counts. CDR3 residues: CASSLGGRTEAFF. The CDR3, as DNA: TGTGCCAGCAGCTTAGGCGGAAGGACTGAAGCTTTCTTT. The V and J genes are TRBV7-9 and TRBJ1-1, with unresolved D. The V end was cut by 1 base, the J end by 5 bases, with 8 bases between. CDR3 size: 13 residues. Germline assignment: CDR1 SEHNR and CDR2 FQNEAQ (reference sequence).

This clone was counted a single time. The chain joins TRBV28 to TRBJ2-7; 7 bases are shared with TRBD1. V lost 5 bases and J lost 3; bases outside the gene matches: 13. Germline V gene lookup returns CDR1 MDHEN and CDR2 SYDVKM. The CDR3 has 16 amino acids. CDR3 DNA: TGTGCCAGCAGTGTCAACAGGGGTGTAACTCTCTACGAGCAGTACTTC. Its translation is CASSVNRGVTLYEQYF.

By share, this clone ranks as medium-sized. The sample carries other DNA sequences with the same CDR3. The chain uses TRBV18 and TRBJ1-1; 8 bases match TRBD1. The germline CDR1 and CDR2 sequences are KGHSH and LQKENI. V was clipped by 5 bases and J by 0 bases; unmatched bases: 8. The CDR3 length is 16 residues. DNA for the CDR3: TGTGCCAGCTCATTCGGACAGGGAGATTTGAACACTGAAGCTTTCTTT. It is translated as CASSFGQGDLNTEAFF.

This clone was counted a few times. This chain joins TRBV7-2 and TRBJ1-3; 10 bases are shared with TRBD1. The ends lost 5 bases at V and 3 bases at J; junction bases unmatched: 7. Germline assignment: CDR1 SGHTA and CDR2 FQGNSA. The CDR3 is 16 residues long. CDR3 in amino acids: CASSTRQGAFGNTIYF. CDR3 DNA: TGTGCCAGCAGCACCCGACAGGGGGCCTTTGGAAACACCATATATTTT. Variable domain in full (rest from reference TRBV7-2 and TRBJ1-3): GAGVSQSPSNKVTEKGKDVELRCDPISGHTALYWYRQSLGQGLEFLIYFQGNSAPDKSGLPSDRFSAERTGGSVSTLTIQRTQQEDSAVYLCASSTRQGAFGNTIYFGEGSWLTVV.

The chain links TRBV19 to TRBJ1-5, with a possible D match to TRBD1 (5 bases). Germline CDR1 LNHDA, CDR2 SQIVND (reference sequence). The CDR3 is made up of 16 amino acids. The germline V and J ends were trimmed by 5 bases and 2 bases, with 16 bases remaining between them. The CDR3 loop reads CASSPRAGYRNQPQHF. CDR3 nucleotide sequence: TGTGCCAGTAGTCCCCGGGCAGGGTATCGCAATCAGCCCCAGCATTTT.

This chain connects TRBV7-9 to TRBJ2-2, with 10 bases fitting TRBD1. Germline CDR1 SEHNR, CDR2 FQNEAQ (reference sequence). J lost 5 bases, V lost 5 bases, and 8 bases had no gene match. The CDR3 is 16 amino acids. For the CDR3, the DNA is TGTGCCAGCAGCCCGACACGGACAGGGGGTACCGGGGAGCTGTTTTTT. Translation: CASSPTRTGGTGELFF.

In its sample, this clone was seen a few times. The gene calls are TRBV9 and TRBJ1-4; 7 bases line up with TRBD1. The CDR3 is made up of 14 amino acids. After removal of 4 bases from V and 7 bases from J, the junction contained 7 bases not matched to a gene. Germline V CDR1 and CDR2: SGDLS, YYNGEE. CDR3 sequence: CASSLRQGPEKLFF. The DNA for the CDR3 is TGTGCCAGCAGCCTCAGACAGGGACCTGAAAAACTGTTTTTT.

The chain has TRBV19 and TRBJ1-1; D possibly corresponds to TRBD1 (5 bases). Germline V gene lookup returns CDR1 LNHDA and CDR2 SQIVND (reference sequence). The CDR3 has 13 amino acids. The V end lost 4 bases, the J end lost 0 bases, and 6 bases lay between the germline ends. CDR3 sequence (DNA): TGTGCCAGTAGTAAACAGGTGAACACTGAAGCTTTCTTT. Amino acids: CASSKQVNTEAFF.

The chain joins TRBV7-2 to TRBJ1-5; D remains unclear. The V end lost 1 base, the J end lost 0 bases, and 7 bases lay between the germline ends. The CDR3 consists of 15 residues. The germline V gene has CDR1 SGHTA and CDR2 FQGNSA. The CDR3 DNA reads TGTGCCAGCAGCTTAGTACCTAATAGCAATCAGCCCCAGCATTTT. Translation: CASSLVPNSNQPQHF.

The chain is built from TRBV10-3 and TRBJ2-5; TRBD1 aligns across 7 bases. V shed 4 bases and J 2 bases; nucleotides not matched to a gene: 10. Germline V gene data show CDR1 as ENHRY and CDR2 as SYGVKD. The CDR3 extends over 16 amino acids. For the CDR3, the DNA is TGTGCCATCAGTGGAAATAATAAGGGGGCTCAAGAGACCCAGTACTTC. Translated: CAISGNNKGAQETQYF.

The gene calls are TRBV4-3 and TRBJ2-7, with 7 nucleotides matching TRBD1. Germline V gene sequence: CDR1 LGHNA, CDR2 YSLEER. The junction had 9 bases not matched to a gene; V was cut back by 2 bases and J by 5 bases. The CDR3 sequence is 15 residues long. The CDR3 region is CASSQNPTGSDEQYF. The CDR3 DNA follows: TGCGCCAGCAGCCAAAACCCGACAGGGTCGGACGAGCAGTACTTC.

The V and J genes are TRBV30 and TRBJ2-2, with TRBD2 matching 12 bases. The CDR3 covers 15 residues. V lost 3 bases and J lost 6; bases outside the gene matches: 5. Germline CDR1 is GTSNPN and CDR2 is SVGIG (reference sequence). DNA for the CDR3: TGTGCCTGGAGAGCTAGCGGGAGGGCCTCCGGGGAGCTGTTTTTT. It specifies CAWRASGRASGELFF.

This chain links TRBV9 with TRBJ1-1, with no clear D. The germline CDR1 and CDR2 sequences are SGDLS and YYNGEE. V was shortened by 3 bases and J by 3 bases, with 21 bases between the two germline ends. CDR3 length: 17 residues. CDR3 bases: TGTGCCAGCAGCGCCCCAAAGAAGTCCCGGGGTGACACTGAAGCTTTCTTT. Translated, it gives CASSAPKKSRGDTEAFF.

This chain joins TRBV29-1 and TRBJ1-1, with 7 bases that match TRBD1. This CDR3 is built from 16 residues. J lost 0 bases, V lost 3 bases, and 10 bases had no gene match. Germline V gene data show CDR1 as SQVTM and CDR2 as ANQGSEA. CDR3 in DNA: TGCAGCGTTGACGGCAGGGCAGGGGGGATGAACACTGAAGCTTTCTTT. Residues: CSVDGRAGGMNTEAFF.

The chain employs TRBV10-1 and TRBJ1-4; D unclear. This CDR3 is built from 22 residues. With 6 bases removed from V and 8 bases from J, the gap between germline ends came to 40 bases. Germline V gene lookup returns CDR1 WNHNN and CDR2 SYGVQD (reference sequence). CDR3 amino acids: CASRRVEEEVTWQDPGGEKLFF. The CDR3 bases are TGCGCCAGCAGAAGAGTCGAAGAGGAGGTTACCTGGCAGGACCCGGGCGGAGAAAAACTGTTTTTT.

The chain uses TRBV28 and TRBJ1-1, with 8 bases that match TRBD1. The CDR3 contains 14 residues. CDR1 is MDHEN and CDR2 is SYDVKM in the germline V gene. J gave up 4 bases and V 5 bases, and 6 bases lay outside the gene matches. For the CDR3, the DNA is TGTGCCAGCAGTCCGGGACAGGCCCCCACTGAAGCTTTCTTT. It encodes CASSPGQAPTEAFF. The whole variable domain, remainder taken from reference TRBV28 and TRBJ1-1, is DVKVTQSSRYLVKRTGEKVFLECVQDMDHENMFWYRQDPGLGLRLIYFSYDVKMKEKGDIPEGYSVSREKKERFSLILESASTNQTSMYLCASSPGQAPTEAFFGQGTRLTVV.

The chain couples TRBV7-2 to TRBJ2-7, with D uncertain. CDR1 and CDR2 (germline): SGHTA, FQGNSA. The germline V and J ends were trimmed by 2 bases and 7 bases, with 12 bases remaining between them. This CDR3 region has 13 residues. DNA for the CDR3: TGTGCCAGCAGCTTATTAATACTCTCTGAGCAGTACTTC. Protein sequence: CASSLLILSEQYF.

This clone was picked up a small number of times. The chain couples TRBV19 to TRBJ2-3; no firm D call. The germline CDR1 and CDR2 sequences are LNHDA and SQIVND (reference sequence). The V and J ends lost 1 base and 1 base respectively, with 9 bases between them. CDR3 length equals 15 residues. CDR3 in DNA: TGTGCCAGTAGTATAGGTCAGGTTGGCACAGATACGCAGTATTTT. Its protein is CASSIGQVGTDTQYF.

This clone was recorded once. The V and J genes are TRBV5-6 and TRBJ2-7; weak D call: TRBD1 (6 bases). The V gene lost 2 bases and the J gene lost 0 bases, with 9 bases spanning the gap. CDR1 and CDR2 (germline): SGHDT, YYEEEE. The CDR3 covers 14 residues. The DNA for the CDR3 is TGTGCCAGCAGCTTCCAGGGGAACTCCTACGAGCAGTACTTC. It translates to CASSFQGNSYEQYF.

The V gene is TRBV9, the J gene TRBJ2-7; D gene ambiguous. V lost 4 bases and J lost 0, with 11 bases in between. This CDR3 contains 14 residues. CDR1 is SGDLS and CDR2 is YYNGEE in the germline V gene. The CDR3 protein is CASSSQALSYEQYF. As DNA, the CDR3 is TGTGCCAGCAGCTCCCAAGCTCTCTCCTACGAGCAGTACTTC.

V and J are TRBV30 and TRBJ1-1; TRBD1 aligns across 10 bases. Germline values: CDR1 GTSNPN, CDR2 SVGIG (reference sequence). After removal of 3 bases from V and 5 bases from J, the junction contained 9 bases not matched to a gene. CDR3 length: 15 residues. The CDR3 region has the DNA TGTGCCTGGAGGTTACCCGACAGGGGGCGGACTGAAGCTTTCTTT. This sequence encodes CAWRLPDRGRTEAFF.

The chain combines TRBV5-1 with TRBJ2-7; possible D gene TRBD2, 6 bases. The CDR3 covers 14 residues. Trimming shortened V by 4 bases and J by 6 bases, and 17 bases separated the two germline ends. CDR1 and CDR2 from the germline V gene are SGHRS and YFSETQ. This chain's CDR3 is CASSLRGQGGEQYF. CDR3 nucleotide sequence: TGCGCCAGCAGCCTCAGAGGTCAGGGAGGCGAGCAGTACTTC.

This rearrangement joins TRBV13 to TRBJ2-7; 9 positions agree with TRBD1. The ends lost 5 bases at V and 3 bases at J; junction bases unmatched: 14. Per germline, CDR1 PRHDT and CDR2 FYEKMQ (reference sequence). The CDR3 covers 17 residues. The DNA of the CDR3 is TGTGCCAGCAGCATTACATATACAGGGGGCGACGGCTACGAGCAGTACTTC. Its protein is CASSITYTGGDGYEQYF.

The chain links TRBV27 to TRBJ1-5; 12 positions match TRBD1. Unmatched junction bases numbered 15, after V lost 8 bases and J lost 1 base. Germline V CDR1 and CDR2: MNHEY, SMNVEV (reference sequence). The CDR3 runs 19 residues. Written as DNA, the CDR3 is TGTGCCAGCGGTCTTGCCCCGGGACAGGGGGCTGTAAGCAATCAGCCCCAGCATTTT. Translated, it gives CASGLAPGQGAVSNQPQHF.

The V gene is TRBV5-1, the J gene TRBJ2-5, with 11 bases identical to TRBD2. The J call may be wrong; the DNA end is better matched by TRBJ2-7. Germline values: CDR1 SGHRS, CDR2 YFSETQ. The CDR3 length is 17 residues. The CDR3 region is CASSLEPLAGGSYEQYF. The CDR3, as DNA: TGCGCCAGCAGCTTGGAGCCCCTAGCGGGAGGTTCCTACGAGCAGTACTTC.

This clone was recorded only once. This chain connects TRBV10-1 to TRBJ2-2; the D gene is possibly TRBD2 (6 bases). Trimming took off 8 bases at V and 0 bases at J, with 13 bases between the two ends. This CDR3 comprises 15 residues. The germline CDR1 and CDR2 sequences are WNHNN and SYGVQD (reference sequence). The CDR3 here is CASSSSVANTGELFF. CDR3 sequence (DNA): TGCGCCAGCTCCTCTAGCGTTGCGAACACCGGGGAGCTGTTTTTT.

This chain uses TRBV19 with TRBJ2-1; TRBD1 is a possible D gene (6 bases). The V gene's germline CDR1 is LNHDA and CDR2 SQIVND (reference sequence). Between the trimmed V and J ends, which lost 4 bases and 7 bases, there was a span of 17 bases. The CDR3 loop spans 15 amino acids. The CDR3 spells CASSTSGTLPNEQFF. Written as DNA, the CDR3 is TGTGCCAGTAGTACATCCGGGACATTGCCTAATGAGCAGTTCTTC.